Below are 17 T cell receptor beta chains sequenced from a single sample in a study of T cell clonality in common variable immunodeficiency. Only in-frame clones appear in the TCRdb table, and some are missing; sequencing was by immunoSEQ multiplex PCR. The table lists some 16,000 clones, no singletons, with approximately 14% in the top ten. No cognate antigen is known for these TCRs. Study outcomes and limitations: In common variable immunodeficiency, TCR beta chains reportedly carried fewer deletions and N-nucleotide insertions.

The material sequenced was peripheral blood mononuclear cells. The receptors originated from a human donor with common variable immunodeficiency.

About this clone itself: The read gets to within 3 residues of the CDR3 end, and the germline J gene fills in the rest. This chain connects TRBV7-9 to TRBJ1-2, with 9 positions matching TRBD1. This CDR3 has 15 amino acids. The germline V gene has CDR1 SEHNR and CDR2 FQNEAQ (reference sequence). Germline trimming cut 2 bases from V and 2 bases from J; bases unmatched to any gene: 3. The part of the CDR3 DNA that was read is TGTGCCAGCAGCTTAAGGGGACAGGGCAACTATGGC. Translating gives CASSLRGQGNYG. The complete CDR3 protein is CASSLRGQGNYGYTF.

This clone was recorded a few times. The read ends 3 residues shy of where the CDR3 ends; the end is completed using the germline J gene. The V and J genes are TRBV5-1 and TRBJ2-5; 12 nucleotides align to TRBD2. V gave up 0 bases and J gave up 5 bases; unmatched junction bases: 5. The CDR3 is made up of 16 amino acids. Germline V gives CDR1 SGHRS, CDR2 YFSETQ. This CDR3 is CASSLGLAGVWETQYF. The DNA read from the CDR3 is TGCGCCAGCAGCTTGGGACTAGCGGGGGTTTGGGAGACC. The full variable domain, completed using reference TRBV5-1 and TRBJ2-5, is KAGVTQTPRYLIKTRGQQVTLSCSPISGHRSVSWYQQTPGQGLQFLFEYFSETQRNKGNFPGRFSGRQFSNSRSEMNVSTLELGDSALYLCASSLGLAGVWETQYFGPGTRLLVL.

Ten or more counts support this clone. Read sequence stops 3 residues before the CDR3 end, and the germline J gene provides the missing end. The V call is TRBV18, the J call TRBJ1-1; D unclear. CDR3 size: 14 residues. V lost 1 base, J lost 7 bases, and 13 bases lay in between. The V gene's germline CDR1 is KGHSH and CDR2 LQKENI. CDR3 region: CASSPLTSHVEAFF. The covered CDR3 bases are TGTGCCAGCTCACCACTCACCTCACATGTTGAA.

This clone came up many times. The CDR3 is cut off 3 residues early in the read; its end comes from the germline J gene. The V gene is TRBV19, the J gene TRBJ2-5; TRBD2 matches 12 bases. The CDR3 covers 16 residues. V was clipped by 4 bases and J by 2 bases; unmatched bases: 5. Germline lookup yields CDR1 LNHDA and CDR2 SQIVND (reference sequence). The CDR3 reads CASSTLGLAGQETQYF. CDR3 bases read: TGTGCCAGTAGTACCTTGGGACTAGCGGGTCAAGAGACC.

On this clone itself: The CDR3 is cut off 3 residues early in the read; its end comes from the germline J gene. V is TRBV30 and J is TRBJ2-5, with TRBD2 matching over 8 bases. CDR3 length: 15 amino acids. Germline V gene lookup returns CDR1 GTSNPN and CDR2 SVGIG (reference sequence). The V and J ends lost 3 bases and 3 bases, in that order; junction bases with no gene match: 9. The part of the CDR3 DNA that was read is TGTGCCTGGAGGGGGGGCGGGGGGCCCAAAGAGACC. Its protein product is CAWRGGGGPKET. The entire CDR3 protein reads CAWRGGGGPKETQYF.

The CDR3 is CASSQDSNAHNEQFF. The DNA read from the CDR3 is TGTGCCAGCAGCCAGGACTCCAACGCCCACAATGAG. V and J are TRBV7-3 and TRBJ2-1; TRBD2 is a possible D gene (5 bases). With the read ending 3 residues before the CDR3 end, the germline J gene is used to fill in that end. CDR1 and CDR2 from the germline V gene are SGHTA and FQGTGA. The CDR3 runs to 15 residues. Trimming took off 5 bases at V and 5 bases at J, with 16 bases between the two ends.

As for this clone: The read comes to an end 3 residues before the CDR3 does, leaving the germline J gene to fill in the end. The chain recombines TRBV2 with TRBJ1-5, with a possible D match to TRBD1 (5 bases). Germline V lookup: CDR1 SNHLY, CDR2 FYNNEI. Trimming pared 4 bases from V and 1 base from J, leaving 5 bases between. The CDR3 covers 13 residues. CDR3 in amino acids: CASSGQSNQPQHF. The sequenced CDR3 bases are TGTGCCAGCAGTGGACAGAGCAATCAGCCC. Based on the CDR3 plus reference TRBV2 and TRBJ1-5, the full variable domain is EPEVTQTPSHQVTQMGQEVILRCVPISNHLYFYWYRQILGQKVEFLVSFYNNEISEKSEIFDDQFSVERPDGSNFTLKIRSTKLEDSAMYFCASSGQSNQPQHFGDGTRLSIL.

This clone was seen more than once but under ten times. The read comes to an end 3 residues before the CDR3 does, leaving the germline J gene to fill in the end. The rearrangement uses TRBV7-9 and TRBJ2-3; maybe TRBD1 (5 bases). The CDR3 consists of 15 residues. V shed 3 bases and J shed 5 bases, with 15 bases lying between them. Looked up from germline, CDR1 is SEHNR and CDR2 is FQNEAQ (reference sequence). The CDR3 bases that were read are TGTGCCAGCAGCTTTGGGCAGGGAAGGAGAGATACG. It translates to CASSFGQGRRDT. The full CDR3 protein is CASSFGQGRRDTQYF. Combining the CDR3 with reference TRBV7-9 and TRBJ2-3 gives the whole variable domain DTGVSQNPRHKITKRGQNVTFRCDPISEHNRLYWYRQTLGQGPEFLTYFQNEAQLEKSRLLSDRFSAERPKGSFSTLEIQRTEQGDSAMYLCASSFGQGRRDTQYFGPGTRLTVL.

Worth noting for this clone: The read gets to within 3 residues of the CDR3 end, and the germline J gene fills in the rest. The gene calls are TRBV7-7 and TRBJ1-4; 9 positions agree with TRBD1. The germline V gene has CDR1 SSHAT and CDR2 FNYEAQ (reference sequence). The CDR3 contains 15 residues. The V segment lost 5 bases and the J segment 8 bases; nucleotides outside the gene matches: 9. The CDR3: CASSAGQGSNEKLFF. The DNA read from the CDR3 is TGTGCCAGCAGCGCAGGACAGGGGTCAAACGAAAAA.

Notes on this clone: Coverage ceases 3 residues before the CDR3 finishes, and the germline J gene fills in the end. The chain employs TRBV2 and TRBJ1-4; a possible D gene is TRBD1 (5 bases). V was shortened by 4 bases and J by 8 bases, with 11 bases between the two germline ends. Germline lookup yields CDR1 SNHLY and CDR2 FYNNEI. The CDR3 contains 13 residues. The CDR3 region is CASSARGTEKLFF. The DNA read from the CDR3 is TGTGCCAGCAGTGCAAGGGGCACGGAAAAA. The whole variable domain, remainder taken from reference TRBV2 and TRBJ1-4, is EPEVTQTPSHQVTQMGQEVILRCVPISNHLYFYWYRQILGQKVEFLVSFYNNEISEKSEIFDDQFSVERPDGSNFTLKIRSTKLEDSAMYFCASSARGTEKLFFGSGTQLSVL.

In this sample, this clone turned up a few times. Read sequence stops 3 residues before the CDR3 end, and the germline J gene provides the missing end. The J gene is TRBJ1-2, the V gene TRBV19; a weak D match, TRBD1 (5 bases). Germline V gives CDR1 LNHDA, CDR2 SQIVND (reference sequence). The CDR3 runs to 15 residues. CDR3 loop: CASSMALGGAKGYTF. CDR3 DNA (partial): TGTGCCAGTAGTATGGCCCTCGGGGGAGCGAAAGGC.

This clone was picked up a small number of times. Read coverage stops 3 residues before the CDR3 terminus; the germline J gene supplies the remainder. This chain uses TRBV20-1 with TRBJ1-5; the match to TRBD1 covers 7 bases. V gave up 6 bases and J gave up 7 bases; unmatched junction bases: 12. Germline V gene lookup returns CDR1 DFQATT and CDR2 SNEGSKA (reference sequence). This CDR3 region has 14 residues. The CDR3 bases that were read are TGCAGTGCCCGAACCCGGACAGGCCACCAGCCC. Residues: CSARTRTGHQP. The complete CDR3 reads CSARTRTGHQPQHF.

CDR3 sequence reads: CSVDRVNYGYTF. The DNA read from the CDR3 is TGCAGCGTTGACAGGGTTAACTATGGC. This chain connects TRBV29-1 to TRBJ1-2; the D gene is possibly TRBD1 (5 bases). The CDR3 is cut off 3 residues early in the read; its end comes from the germline J gene. Germline loops: CDR1 SQVTM, CDR2 ANQGSEA. The germline V and J ends were trimmed by 3 bases and 1 base, with 6 bases remaining between them. The CDR3 totals 12 residues.

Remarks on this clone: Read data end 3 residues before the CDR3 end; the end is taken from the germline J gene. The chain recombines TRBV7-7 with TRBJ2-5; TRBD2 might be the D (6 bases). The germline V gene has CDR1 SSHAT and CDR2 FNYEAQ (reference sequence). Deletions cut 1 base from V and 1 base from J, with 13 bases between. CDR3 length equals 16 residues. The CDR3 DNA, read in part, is TGTGCCAGCAGCTTAGGGGCTTTGGGACTCCAAGAGACC. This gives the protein CASSLGALGLQET. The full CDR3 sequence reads CASSLGALGLQETQYF.

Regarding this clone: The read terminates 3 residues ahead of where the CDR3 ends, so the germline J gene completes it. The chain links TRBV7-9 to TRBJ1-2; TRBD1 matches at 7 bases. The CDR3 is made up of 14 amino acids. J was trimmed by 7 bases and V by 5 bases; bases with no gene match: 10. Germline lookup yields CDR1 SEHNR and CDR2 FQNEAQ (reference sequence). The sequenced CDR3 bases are TGTGCCAGCAGCCACGACAGGGCAGGTTTTGGC. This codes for CASSHDRAGFG. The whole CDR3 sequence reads CASSHDRAGFGYTF.

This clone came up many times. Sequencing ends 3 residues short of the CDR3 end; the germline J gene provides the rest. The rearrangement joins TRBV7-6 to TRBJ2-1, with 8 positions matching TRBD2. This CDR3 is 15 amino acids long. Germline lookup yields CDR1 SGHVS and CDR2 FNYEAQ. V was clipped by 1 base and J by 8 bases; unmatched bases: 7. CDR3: CASSLVVAGWDEQFF. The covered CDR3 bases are TGTGCCAGCAGCTTAGTGGTAGCGGGGTGGGATGAG. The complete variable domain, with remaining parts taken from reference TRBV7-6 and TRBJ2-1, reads GAGVSQSPRYKVTKRGQDVALRCDPISGHVSLYWYRQALGQGPEFLTYFNYEAQQDKSGLPNDRFSAERPEGSISTLTIQRTEQRDSAMYRCASSLVVAGWDEQFFGPGTRLTVL.

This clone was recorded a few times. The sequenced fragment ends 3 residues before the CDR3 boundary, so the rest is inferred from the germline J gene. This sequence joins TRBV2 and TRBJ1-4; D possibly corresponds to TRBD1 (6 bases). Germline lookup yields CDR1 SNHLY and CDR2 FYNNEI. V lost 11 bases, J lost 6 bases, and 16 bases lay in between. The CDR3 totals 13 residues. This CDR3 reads CAGNLGGHEKLFF. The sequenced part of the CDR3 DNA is TGTGCCGGCAATCTGGGGGGGCATGAAAAA.